This T cell receptor (beta chain) comes out of a study of tumor-infiltrating lymphocytes in localized non-small cell lung cancer. Study-level background: The cohort mixed smokers and never-smokers, several histologies, and some post-neoadjuvant-chemotherapy samples. Tumor tissue and non-adjacent uninvolved lung came from each patient. Regarding the study as a whole: Each assay used a separate piece of the same tissue. Available tissue quantity limited TCR sequencing to a patient subset.

Notes on this clone: Its antigen is unknown.

Profiled with immunoSEQ multiplex PCR; TCRdb holds only in-frame clones, not every one. Among approximately 15,000 clones listed, 65% to 85% were seen once. The sequence was obtained from a human donor with non-small cell lung cancer. The sequenced sample consisted of uninvolved lung tissue not adjacent to the tumor.

DNA of the CDR3: TGTGCCAGCAGCTTAGCAAGGGCGGGACGGAACGAGCAGTACTTC. Protein sequence: CASSLARAGRNEQYF. V is TRBV7-2 and J is TRBJ2-7; weak D call: TRBD2 (6 bases). This CDR3 has 15 amino acids. Germline values: CDR1 SGHTA, CDR2 FQGNSA. Trimming pared 0 bases from V and 5 bases from J, leaving 14 bases between.